The 3 T cell receptor beta chains given below trace back to one sample, sequenced in a study of T cells after yellow fever vaccination. TCRdb called the 5' RACE reads again in MiXCR, with one record for every CDR3 protein. The data contain about 340,000 distinct CDR3 sequences, roughly an eighth of them seen just once; the ten biggest clones take up 2.5% to 3.5%. The sample here was CD4+ T cells sorted from PBMCs, taken 15 days after the yellow fever booster vaccination. The receptor set was obtained from a man aged 18 to 29 who received the YFV17D yellow fever vaccine.

This clonotype has at least ten counts. The rearrangement links TRBV4-2 to TRBJ2-5; tentatively, D is TRBD2 (6 bases). Germline CDR1 reads LGHNA; CDR2 reads YNFKEQ. Trimming removed 1 base from V and 5 bases from J, with 17 bases in between. The CDR3 runs 16 residues. This CDR3 is CASSQVGGEKEETQYF. CDR3 nucleotides: TGTGCCAGCAGCCAAGTGGGGGGTGAGAAGGAGGAGACCCAGTACTTC.

The CDR3 loop reads CASSPLRLVRPDTQYF. In DNA form, the CDR3 reads TGTGCCAGCTCACCACTGAGACTAGTCAGGCCAGATACGCAGTATTTT. V and J are TRBV18 and TRBJ2-3, with D possibly being TRBD2 (6 bases). Per the germline V gene, CDR1 is KGHSH and CDR2 is LQKENI. The V gene lost 1 base and the J gene lost 4 bases, with 15 bases spanning the gap. The CDR3 sequence is 16 residues long. The full variable domain, rest sourced from reference TRBV18 and TRBJ2-3, is NAGVMQNPRHLVRRRGQEARLRCSPMKGHSHVYWYRQLPEEGLKFMVYLQKENIIDESGMPKERFSAEFPKEGPSILRIQQVVRGDSAAYFCASSPLRLVRPDTQYFGPGTRLTVL.

The chain uses TRBV30 and TRBJ1-1, with TRBD1 matching over 9 bases. The CDR3 loop spans 13 amino acids. The germline CDR1 and CDR2 sequences are GTSNPN and SVGIG (reference sequence). The trim removed 3 bases at V and 11 bases at J, leaving 10 bases unmatched. CDR3 sequence (DNA): TGTGCCTGGAGACTACAGGGGGCTAAGTCGGCTTTCTTT. Its translation is CAWRLQGAKSAFF.